The clone carrying this TCR beta chain was picked up a small number of times. What it binds is unknown. V dropped 5 bases and J dropped 6 bases, with 10 bases sitting between them. There are 13 residues in the CDR3. Time point of the sample: persistent/refractory GD, antithyroid drugs over 5 years with positive TRAb. Isolated PBMC RNA provided the starting material for the TCR library. Patients hailed from an endocrinology department in Xi'an, China. This sample is drawn from a study of regulatory T cells in long-lasting Graves disease. Study conclusions and caveats: Analyses excluded thyroid tissue, covering peripheral blood alone. Persistent patients shared 2,741 public clonotypes among themselves. Newly diagnosed patients shared fewer, at nearly 1,000.

According to the study, TCR beta libraries were built with iRepertoire HTBI primers and CDR3-region Arm-PCR. MiXCR, run by TCRdb on the multiplex PCR reads, gives a single entry per CDR3 protein. The sample has approximately 690,000 distinct CDR3 sequences; 30% are singletons. The receptor was isolated from a female donor with Graves disease. The chain combines TRBV12-3 or TRBV12-4 with TRBJ2-2; D remains unclear. The sequences come from peripheral blood mononuclear cells (PBMCs), collected when the disease was refractory, from a patient treated with antithyroid drugs. CDR3 bases: TGTGCCAGCAGTCTCTCTAGGGCCGGGGAGCTGTTTTTT. Translated, it gives CASSLSRAGELFF.